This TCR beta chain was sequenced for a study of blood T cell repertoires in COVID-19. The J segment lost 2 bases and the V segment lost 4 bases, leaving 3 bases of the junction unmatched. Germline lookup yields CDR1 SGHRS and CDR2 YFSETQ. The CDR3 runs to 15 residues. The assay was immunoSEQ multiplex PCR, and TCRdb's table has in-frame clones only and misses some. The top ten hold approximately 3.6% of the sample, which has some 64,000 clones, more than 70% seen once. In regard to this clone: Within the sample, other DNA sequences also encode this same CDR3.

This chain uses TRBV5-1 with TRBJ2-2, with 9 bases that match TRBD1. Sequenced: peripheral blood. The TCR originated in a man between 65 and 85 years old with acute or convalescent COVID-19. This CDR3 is CASSVQGANTGELFF. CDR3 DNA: TGCGCCAGCAGCGTACAGGGGGCAAACACCGGGGAGCTGTTTTTT.